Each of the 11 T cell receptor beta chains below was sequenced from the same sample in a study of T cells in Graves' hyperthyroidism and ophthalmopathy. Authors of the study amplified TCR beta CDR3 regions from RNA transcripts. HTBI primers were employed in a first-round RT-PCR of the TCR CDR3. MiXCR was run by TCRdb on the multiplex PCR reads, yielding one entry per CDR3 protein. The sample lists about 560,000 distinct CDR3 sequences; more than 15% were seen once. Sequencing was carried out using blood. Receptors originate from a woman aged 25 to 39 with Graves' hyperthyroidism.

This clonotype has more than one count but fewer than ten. The CDR3 nucleotides are TGTGCCAGCAGCTCAAATCAAGGCGGGAACAATGAGCAGTTCTTC. Protein product: CASSSNQGGNNEQFF. The gene calls are TRBV11-3 and TRBJ2-1; possible D gene TRBD2, 6 bases. Trimming took off 4 bases at V and 5 bases at J, with 15 bases between the two ends. The CDR3 is 15 amino acids. Germline V gives CDR1 SGHNT, CDR2 YENEEA.

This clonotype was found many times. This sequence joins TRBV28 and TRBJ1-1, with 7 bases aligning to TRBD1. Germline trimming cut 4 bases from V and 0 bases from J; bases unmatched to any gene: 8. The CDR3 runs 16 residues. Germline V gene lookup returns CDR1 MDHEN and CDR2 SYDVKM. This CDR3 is CASSSKDRVLNTEAFF. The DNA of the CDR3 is TGTGCCAGCAGTTCTAAAGACAGGGTTTTGAACACTGAAGCTTTCTTT.

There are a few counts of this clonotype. This CDR3 is CASSPRQGGNTGELFF. CDR3 nucleotide sequence: TGTGCCAGCTCACCACGGCAAGGGGGAAACACCGGGGAGCTGTTTTTT. The rearrangement joins TRBV18 to TRBJ2-2; a weak D match, TRBD1 (6 bases). Trimming shortened V by 1 base and J by 2 bases, and 11 bases separated the two germline ends. This CDR3 region has 16 residues. The V gene's germline CDR1 is KGHSH and CDR2 LQKENI.

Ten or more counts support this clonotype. CDR3 bases: TGTGCCAGCAGTGACAGCTACCAAGAGACCCAGTACTTC. This translates into CASSDSYQETQYF. V usage is TRBV28 and J usage is TRBJ2-5; possible D gene TRBD1, 5 bases. Trimming took off 5 bases at V and 0 bases at J, with 7 bases between the two ends. Germline CDR1 reads MDHEN; CDR2 reads SYDVKM. The CDR3 consists of 13 residues.

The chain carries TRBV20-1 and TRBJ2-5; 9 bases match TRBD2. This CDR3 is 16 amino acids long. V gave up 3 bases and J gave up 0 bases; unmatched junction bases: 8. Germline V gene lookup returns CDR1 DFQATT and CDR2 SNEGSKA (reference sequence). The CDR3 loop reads CSARGRLADYQETQYF. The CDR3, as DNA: TGCAGTGCTAGGGGGAGACTAGCGGATTACCAAGAGACCCAGTACTTC.

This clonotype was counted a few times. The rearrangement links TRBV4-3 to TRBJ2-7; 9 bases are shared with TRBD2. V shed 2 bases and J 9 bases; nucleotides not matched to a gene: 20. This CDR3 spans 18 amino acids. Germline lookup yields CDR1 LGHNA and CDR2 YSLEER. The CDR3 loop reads CASSQPGGSGSEQVGQYF. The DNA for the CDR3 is TGCGCCAGCAGCCAACCCGGGGGTAGCGGGAGTGAGCAGGTGGGGCAGTACTTC.

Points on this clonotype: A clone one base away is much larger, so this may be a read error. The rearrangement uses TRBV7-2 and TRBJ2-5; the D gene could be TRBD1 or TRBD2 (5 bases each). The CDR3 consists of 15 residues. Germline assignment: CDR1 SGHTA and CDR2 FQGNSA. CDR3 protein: CASSLATGRQGTQYF. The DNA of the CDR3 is TGTGCCAGCAGCTTAGCGACGGGGCGTCAAGGGACCCAGTACTTC.

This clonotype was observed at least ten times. Written as DNA, the CDR3 is TGTGCCAGCAGCCAAAGGACGCCTCCGCCCCACAATGAGCAGTTCTTC. It translates to CASSQRTPPPHNEQFF. The chain is built from TRBV3-1 and TRBJ2-1; D gene unclear. V dropped 2 bases and J dropped 5 bases, with 16 bases sitting between them. The CDR3 is 16 residues long. Per germline, CDR1 LGHDT and CDR2 YNNKEL (reference sequence).

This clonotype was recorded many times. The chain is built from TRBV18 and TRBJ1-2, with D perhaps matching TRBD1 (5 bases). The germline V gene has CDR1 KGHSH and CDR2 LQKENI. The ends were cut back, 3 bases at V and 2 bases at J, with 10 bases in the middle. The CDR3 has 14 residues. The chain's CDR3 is CASSPVGQNYGYTF. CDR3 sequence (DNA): TGTGCCAGCTCACCGGTGGGGCAGAACTATGGCTACACCTTC.

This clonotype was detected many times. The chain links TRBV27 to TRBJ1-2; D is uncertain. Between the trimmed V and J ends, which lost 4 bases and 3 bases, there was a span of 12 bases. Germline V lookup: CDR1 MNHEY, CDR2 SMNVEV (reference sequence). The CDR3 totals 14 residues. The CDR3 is CASSSSGDHYGYTF. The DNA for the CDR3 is TGTGCCAGCAGTTCATCAGGCGATCACTATGGCTACACCTTC.

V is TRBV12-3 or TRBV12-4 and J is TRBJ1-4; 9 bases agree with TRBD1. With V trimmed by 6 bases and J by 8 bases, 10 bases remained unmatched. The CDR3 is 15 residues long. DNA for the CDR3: TGTGCCAGCAGCCACCGACAGGGGGTAGGGGAAAAACTGTTTTTT. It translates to CASSHRQGVGEKLFF.